This TCR beta chain was observed in a study of blood T cells in healthy people across ages. Germline V lookup: CDR1 KGHDR, CDR2 SFDVKD. This CDR3 is 14 amino acids long. With 3 bases removed from V and 5 bases from J, the gap between germline ends came to 10 bases. As regards this clonotype: Its target is not known.

General study findings and limits: The recorded TCR beta diversity per million T cells decreased in a roughly linear manner with age.

Primers used in a second PCR of roughly 7 to 12 cycles were a sample-barcoded 5' primer and a J-beta primer mix. TCRdb independently ran MiXCR on the 5' RACE reads; one entry per CDR3 protein. Among over a million distinct CDR3 sequences, approximately 43% were seen once, and the ten largest hold more than 4%. The chain has TRBV24-1 and TRBJ2-4; possibly TRBD1 for D (6 bases). The specimen sequenced was blood. The clonotype originates from a woman between 18 and 29 years old in good health. The CDR3: CATSDGGDENIQYF. In DNA form, the CDR3 reads TGTGCCACCAGTGATGGGGGCGACGAAAACATTCAGTACTTC.